These 28 T cell receptor beta chains originate from one sample sequenced in a study of cytomegalovirus exposure and HLA in healthy donors. Use of 60 Vbeta and 13 Jbeta primers characterized the PCR. Only in-frame clones appear in the TCRdb table, and some are missing; sequencing was by immunoSEQ multiplex PCR. The sample yields some 160,000 clones, around 88% seen once. Sequencing was carried out using PBMCs. The receptors shown here come from a woman aged 18-29 years in good health and CMV-seronegative.

The CDR3 nucleotides read TGTGCCAGCAGCCGGACAGGGGCCTACGAGCAGTACTTC. Its translation is CASSRTGAYEQYF. The chain carries TRBV11-3 and TRBJ2-7, with 9 bases fitting TRBD1. The junction had 1 base not matched to a gene; V was cut back by 5 bases and J by 2 bases. From germline, CDR1 is SGHNT and CDR2 YENEEA. The CDR3 consists of 13 residues.

The chain uses TRBV5-8 and TRBJ2-2; no reliable D call. The CDR3 sequence is 12 residues long. V lost 5 bases and J lost 7, with 9 bases in between. Looked up from germline, CDR1 is SGHTS and CDR2 is YDEGEE. The CDR3: CASRRSIGELFF. CDR3 DNA sequence: TGTGCCAGCAGGCGTAGTATCGGGGAGCTGTTTTTT.

V usage is TRBV11-2 and J usage is TRBJ1-1; D gene ambiguous. CDR1 is SGHAT, CDR2 FQNNGV, per germline. The CDR3 has 14 residues. Between the trimmed V and J ends, which lost 1 base and 7 bases, there was a span of 13 bases. The CDR3 DNA sequence: TGTGCCAGCAGCTTAGGACATTTCTACGGTGAAGCTTTCTTT. Translated: CASSLGHFYGEAFF. Combining the CDR3 with reference TRBV11-2 and TRBJ1-1 gives the whole variable domain EAGVAQSPRYKIIEKRQSVAFWCNPISGHATLYWYQQILGQGPKLLIQFQNNGVVDDSQLPKDRFSAERLKGVDSTLKIQPAKLEDSAVYLCASSLGHFYGEAFFGQGTRLTVV.

This chain links TRBV7-6 with TRBJ2-1; D may be TRBD1 (6 bases). The CDR3 has 16 amino acids. The V end lost 1 base, the J end lost 3 bases, and 13 bases lay between the germline ends. CDR1 is SGHVS and CDR2 is FNYEAQ in the germline V gene. DNA of the CDR3: TGTGCCAGCAGCTTAGTGGGCAGGGGCAACTACAATGAGCAGTTCTTC. Its protein product is CASSLVGRGNYNEQFF.

The chain recombines TRBV7-3 with TRBJ2-3; a possible D gene is TRBD1 (6 bases). Germline CDR1 and CDR2: SGHTA and FQGTGA. This CDR3 spans 17 amino acids. V dropped 5 bases and J dropped 3 bases, with 21 bases sitting between them. The CDR3 nucleotides read TGTGCCAGCAGCCCCACCGATAACAGGGTATGGACAGATACGCAGTATTTT. It codes for CASSPTDNRVWTDTQYF.

The rearrangement uses TRBV7-6 and TRBJ2-7; 8 bases match TRBD1. Germline-derived CDR1 and CDR2 are SGHVS and FNYEAQ. V lost 0 bases and J lost 6; bases outside the gene matches: 4. This CDR3 spans 14 amino acids. CDR3 coding DNA: TGTGCCAGCAGCTTAGCCCAGGGGGCGGGCGAGCAGTACTTC. As protein: CASSLAQGAGEQYF.

The chain couples TRBV7-9 to TRBJ1-2, with TRBD1 matching over 7 bases. Germline values: CDR1 SEHNR, CDR2 FQNEAQ (reference sequence). J was trimmed by 4 bases and V by 5 bases; bases with no gene match: 10. CDR3 size: 15 residues. This CDR3 reads CASSPTSTGSYGYTF. The CDR3 DNA reads TGTGCCAGCAGCCCTACTTCGACAGGGAGCTATGGCTACACCTTC.

This clone occurred a few times. The chain has TRBV10-3 and TRBJ1-5; TRBD1 aligns across 8 bases. Trimming cost V 5 bases and J 3 bases; bases outside gene matches: 12. The CDR3 loop spans 17 amino acids. Per the germline V gene, CDR1 is ENHRY and CDR2 is SYGVKD. The DNA of the CDR3 is TGTGCCATCAGTCCCGGATCCGGGACAGGTTCCAATCAGCCCCAGCATTTT. As protein: CAISPGSGTGSNQPQHF.

The chain combines TRBV4-2 with TRBJ1-2, with D maybe TRBD1 (5 bases). Germline loops: CDR1 LGHNA, CDR2 YNFKEQ. The length of the CDR3 is 14 residues. Between the trimmed V and J ends, which lost 1 base and 1 base, there was a span of 7 bases. Here the CDR3 reads CASSQGQNNYGYTF. CDR3 nucleotide sequence: TGTGCCAGCAGCCAAGGACAGAATAACTATGGCTACACCTTC.

V usage is TRBV20-1 and J usage is TRBJ2-1; 7 positions agree with TRBD1. This CDR3 region has 11 residues. From germline, CDR1 is DFQATT and CDR2 SNEGSKA (reference sequence). V shed 5 bases and J 10 bases; nucleotides not matched to a gene: 5. The CDR3 DNA reads TGCAGTGCTCTCGGACAGGCGGAGCAGTTCTTC. This translates into CSALGQAEQFF.

Here the CDR3 reads CASSFAPGQGHEKLFF. The CDR3 DNA reads TGTGCCAGCAGTTTCGCCCCGGGACAGGGACATGAAAAACTGTTTTTT. This chain links TRBV28 with TRBJ1-4; 9 nucleotides line up with TRBD1. The germline V gene encodes CDR1 MDHEN and CDR2 SYDVKM. The length of the CDR3 is 16 residues. V shed 3 bases, J shed 6 bases, and the junction held 8 bases outside the gene matches.

This clone occurred a few times. The identical CDR3 is also encoded by other nucleotide sequences in the sample. CDR3 in amino acids: CASSQDRGQNQPQHF. The DNA for the CDR3 is TGTGCCAGCAGCCAGGACAGGGGGCAAAATCAGCCCCAGCATTTT. The V call is TRBV5-6, the J call TRBJ1-5; 11 bases agree with TRBD1. The CDR3 extends over 15 amino acids. Germline CDR1 is SGHDT and CDR2 is YYEEEE. Germline trimming cut 4 bases from V and 4 bases from J; bases unmatched to any gene: 4.

This chain links TRBV4-2 with TRBJ2-7; 11 bases agree with TRBD2. The V segment lost 3 bases and the J segment 4 bases; nucleotides outside the gene matches: 11. From germline, CDR1 is LGHNA and CDR2 YNFKEQ. This CDR3 is 17 amino acids long. In nucleotides, the CDR3 is TGTGCCAGCAGCCAGTACCTCATCGGGACTAGCGGTTACGAGCAGTACTTC. Protein: CASSQYLIGTSGYEQYF.

The genes are TRBV28 and TRBJ1-1; D is possibly TRBD1 (6 bases). This CDR3 has 15 residues. Trimming took off 5 bases at V and 0 bases at J, with 13 bases between the two ends. The V gene's germline CDR1 is MDHEN and CDR2 SYDVKM. CDR3 in amino acids: CASSPGQHMNTEAFF. CDR3 nucleotide sequence: TGTGCCAGCAGTCCTGGACAGCACATGAACACTGAAGCTTTCTTT.

The rearrangement links TRBV19 to TRBJ1-2; 9 positions match TRBD1. Germline V gene sequence: CDR1 LNHDA, CDR2 SQIVND (reference sequence). The CDR3 has 15 residues. After removal of 8 bases from V and 2 bases from J, the junction contained 9 bases not matched to a gene. The CDR3 here is CASSWTGDINYGYTF. The CDR3 DNA sequence: TGTGCCAGTTCTTGGACAGGGGACATCAACTATGGCTACACCTTC.

The chain has TRBV2 and TRBJ1-5; 10 bases align to TRBD1. Germline CDR1 is SNHLY and CDR2 is FYNNEI. J lost 3 bases, V lost 7 bases, and 9 bases had no gene match. The CDR3 length is 16 residues. The CDR3 loop is CASKGTGTGDNQPQHF. In DNA form, the CDR3 reads TGTGCCAGCAAAGGGACCGGGACAGGGGACAATCAGCCCCAGCATTTT. Based on the CDR3 plus reference TRBV2 and TRBJ1-5, the full variable domain is EPEVTQTPSHQVTQMGQEVILRCVPISNHLYFYWYRQILGQKVEFLVSFYNNEISEKSEIFDDQFSVERPDGSNFTLKIRSTKLEDSAMYFCASKGTGTGDNQPQHFGDGTRLSIL.

V and J are TRBV29-1 and TRBJ2-5; 7 bases are shared with TRBD2. In germline, CDR1 is SQVTM, CDR2 ANQGSEA. Losses at the gene ends were 7 bases for V and 4 bases for J; bases not matched to a gene: 12. This CDR3 is built from 14 residues. CDR3 residues: CSASGTRRGETQYF. DNA for the CDR3: TGCAGCGCCAGCGGGACCAGAAGGGGAGAGACCCAGTACTTC.

The chain joins TRBV5-1 to TRBJ2-3; D possibly corresponds to TRBD1 (6 bases). V was shortened by 7 bases and J by 3 bases, with 12 bases between the two germline ends. CDR1 is SGHRS and CDR2 is YFSETQ in the germline V gene. The CDR3 totals 13 residues. CDR3: CASGYRETDTQYF. DNA for the CDR3: TGCGCCAGCGGTTACAGGGAGACAGATACGCAGTATTTT.

V usage is TRBV6-5 and J usage is TRBJ1-5; D is possibly TRBD1 (5 bases). Germline V gene data show CDR1 as MNHEY and CDR2 as SVGAGI. The V and J ends lost 7 bases and 4 bases respectively, with 14 bases between them. CDR3 length: 14 residues. CDR3 nucleotide sequence: TGTGCCAGCAAGGAAGCAGGGTGGAATCAGCCCCAGCATTTT. Translated: CASKEAGWNQPQHF.

CDR3 residues: CSTTPGTGGSDTQYF. As DNA, the CDR3 is TGCAGCACCACCCCCGGGACAGGGGGCTCAGATACGCAGTATTTT. The rearrangement uses TRBV29-1 and TRBJ2-3, with 12 bases aligning to TRBD1. With V trimmed by 8 bases and J by 4 bases, 10 bases remained unmatched. The CDR3 has 15 amino acids. The V gene's germline CDR1 is SQVTM and CDR2 ANQGSEA.

In this sample, this clone turned up once. CDR3 protein: CASSTTGTSGFSSYNEQFF. For the CDR3, the DNA is TGTGCCAGCAGTACAACCGGGACTAGCGGGTTTAGCTCCTACAATGAGCAGTTCTTC. The rearrangement joins TRBV28 to TRBJ2-1; 12 bases map to TRBD2. Germline CDR1 MDHEN, CDR2 SYDVKM. Trimming at V came to 5 bases and at J to 0 bases, leaving 11 bases not matched to a gene. The CDR3 length is 19 residues.

The chain links TRBV9 to TRBJ1-1; a weak D match, TRBD1 (6 bases). The germline V and J ends were trimmed by 2 bases and 3 bases, with 14 bases remaining between them. The germline CDR1 and CDR2 sequences are SGDLS and YYNGEE. The CDR3 runs 15 residues. In DNA form, the CDR3 reads TGTGCCAGCAGCGTCTCAGGGGCCCCTTACACTGAAGCTTTCTTT. Protein product: CASSVSGAPYTEAFF.

This chain connects TRBV11-2 to TRBJ1-6, with a tentative D call TRBD1 (5 bases). The germline V and J ends were trimmed by 5 bases and 2 bases, with 13 bases remaining between them. Per the germline V gene, CDR1 is SGHAT and CDR2 is FQNNGV. The CDR3 is 16 residues long. CDR3 nucleotide sequence: TGTGCCAGCAGCGCGGGACTCCCGACCTATAATTCACCCCTCCACTTT. It codes for CASSAGLPTYNSPLHF.

This rearrangement joins TRBV28 to TRBJ1-1; D uncertain. Trimming removed 6 bases at V and 1 base at J, with 9 bases between. Germline lookup yields CDR1 MDHEN and CDR2 SYDVKM. This CDR3 contains 13 residues. CDR3 residues: CASSSTPNTEAFF. Here the CDR3 DNA reads TGTGCCAGCAGCTCAACACCGAACACTGAAGCTTTCTTT. Using reference TRBV28 and TRBJ1-1 for the parts outside the CDR3, the full variable domain is DVKVTQSSRYLVKRTGEKVFLECVQDMDHENMFWYRQDPGLGLRLIYFSYDVKMKEKGDIPEGYSVSREKKERFSLILESASTNQTSMYLCASSSTPNTEAFFGQGTRLTVV.

The chain combines TRBV6-5 with TRBJ1-5, with D possibly being TRBD1 (5 bases). Germline CDR1 is MNHEY and CDR2 is SVGAGI. This CDR3 spans 15 amino acids. V gave up 6 bases and J gave up 2 bases, with 14 bases separating them. The CDR3 DNA reads as TGTGCCAGCAGAACGAGGGGAGGTGGCAATCAGCCCCAGCATTTT. Amino acid sequence: CASRTRGGGNQPQHF.

This chain connects TRBV5-1 to TRBJ2-7; 12 bases agree with TRBD2. Germline CDR1 and CDR2: SGHRS and YFSETQ. The CDR3 extends over 18 amino acids. The V gene end was trimmed by 7 bases and the J gene end by 5 bases; junction bases not matched to a gene: 19. CDR3 sequence reads: CASGTGVTSGSPRDEQYF. The CDR3 nucleotides are TGCGCCAGCGGGACAGGGGTGACTAGCGGGAGTCCCAGGGACGAGCAGTACTTC.

This rearrangement joins TRBV7-9 to TRBJ2-2; D is possibly TRBD2 (7 bases). The germline CDR1 and CDR2 sequences are SEHNR and FQNEAQ (reference sequence). This CDR3 spans 17 amino acids. Trimming left V 5 bases short and J 1 base short, with 17 bases between. CDR3 nucleotides: TGTGCCAGCAGCCCGCGACTAGCAGGGGAGAACACCGGGGAGCTGTTTTTT. This translates into CASSPRLAGENTGELFF. The complete variable domain, with remaining parts taken from reference TRBV7-9 and TRBJ2-2, reads DTGVSQNPRHKITKRGQNVTFRCDPISEHNRLYWYRQTLGQGPEFLTYFQNEAQLEKSRLLSDRFSAERPKGSFSTLEIQRTEQGDSAMYLCASSPRLAGENTGELFFGEGSRLTVL.

This clone was seen just once. The rearrangement uses TRBV10-3 and TRBJ1-1; weak D call: TRBD1 (5 bases). This CDR3 has 15 amino acids. V was trimmed by 4 bases and J by 0 bases, leaving 12 bases between them. Germline V gene lookup returns CDR1 ENHRY and CDR2 SYGVKD. CDR3 DNA sequence: TGTGCCATCAGTGTAGGCGGGGGGATGAACACTGAAGCTTTCTTT. Translating gives CAISVGGGMNTEAFF.